This T cell receptor beta chain was sequenced for a study of T-cell memory formation after mild COVID-19. TCRdb re-called the 5' RACE reads with MiXCR, one entry per CDR3 protein. The data hold hundreds of thousands of distinct CDR3 sequences, with 15% to 20% observed a single time. This clonotype came up a few times. Trimming removed 6 bases from V and 12 bases from J; junction bases left unmatched: 19. There are 15 residues in the CDR3. V gene TRBV12-3 or TRBV12-4 combines with J gene TRBJ2-7; TRBD1 matches at 8 bases. The clonotype was recovered from an adult woman who had mild COVID-19 (a few samples of this study predate the infection). Cell type and time point are not known. The sample comprised PBMCs or a T cell subset sorted from them (not recorded which). The CDR3 loop is CASSSDRGRATVPYF. The CDR3 DNA reads TGTGCCAGCAGCTCCGACAGGGGAAGGGCTACAGTGCCGTACTTC.